This T cell receptor beta chain originates from a study of T cells in Graves' hyperthyroidism and ophthalmopathy. Notes on the study in general: Blood also showed most of the thyroid clonotypes that were expanded above 0.001.

About this clonotype itself: Antigen specificity is unknown.

Lactation, pregnancy, other autoimmune disease or uncontrolled infection led to exclusion of patients. The authors took PBMCs from roughly 10 ml fresh peripheral blood. Template material for amplifying TCR beta CDR3 regions consisted of RNA transcripts. HTBI primers were used for first-round RT-PCR of the TCR CDR3. TCRdb re-called the multiplex PCR reads through MiXCR, storing one row per CDR3 protein. The table shows approximately 630,000 distinct CDR3 sequences, with 15% to 20% occurring only once. This CDR3 contains 13 residues. The V and J ends lost 6 bases and 6 bases, in that order; junction bases with no gene match: 7. Germline-derived CDR1 and CDR2 are MNHEY and SMNVEV (reference sequence).

The sample comprised blood. The chain is built from TRBV27 and TRBJ1-1, with 7 bases matching TRBD1. The sequence came from a woman aged 30 to 39 with Graves' hyperthyroidism. CDR3 DNA: TGTGCCAGCAGGAATACAGGGGATCCTGAAGCTTTCTTT. This gives the protein CASRNTGDPEAFF.